The 17 T cell receptor beta chains below were found in one sample sequenced in a study of blood T cell repertoires in COVID-19. Here immunoSEQ multiplex PCR was the method, and the copy in TCRdb shows in-frame clones only, minus some. The repertoire holds roughly 230,000 clones, with less than 90% as singletons. The sequenced sample consisted of peripheral blood. The receptors shown here come from a man aged 70-80 years with acute or convalescent COVID-19.

The V and J genes are TRBV7-9 and TRBJ2-6, with D possibly being TRBD1 (5 bases). With 6 bases removed from V and 2 bases from J, the gap between germline ends came to 8 bases. The CDR3 runs 14 residues. Per germline, CDR1 SEHNR and CDR2 FQNEAQ (reference sequence). DNA for the CDR3: TGTGCCAGCAGGTCACAGGCTGGGGCCAACGTCCTGACTTTC. Translation: CASRSQAGANVLTF.

The rearrangement links TRBV9 to TRBJ2-7; 10 bases agree with TRBD2. After removal of 0 bases from V and 2 bases from J, the junction contained 2 bases not matched to a gene. The CDR3 length is 15 residues. Germline V gives CDR1 SGDLS, CDR2 YYNGEE. The CDR3 region is CASSVGLAGAYEQYF. CDR3 nucleotide sequence: TGTGCCAGCAGCGTAGGCCTAGCGGGGGCCTACGAGCAGTACTTC.

This clone was observed many times. The chain couples TRBV6-5 to TRBJ1-3, with D uncertain. The germline V gene encodes CDR1 MNHEY and CDR2 SVGAGI. The CDR3 is 13 amino acids. V gave up 6 bases and J gave up 4 bases, with 10 bases separating them. The CDR3 protein is CASSLPGGNTIYF. The CDR3 region has the DNA TGTGCCAGCAGCCTCCCGGGGGGAAACACCATATATTTT.

This chain joins TRBV19 and TRBJ1-1, with D possibly matching TRBD1 (6 bases). The germline V gene has CDR1 LNHDA and CDR2 SQIVND (reference sequence). This CDR3 region has 13 residues. V dropped 5 bases and J dropped 1 base, with 8 bases sitting between them. The CDR3 DNA is TGTGCCAGTAGTGTGACAGGGAACACTGAAGCTTTCTTT. Translated, it gives CASSVTGNTEAFF.

Many counts were recorded for this clone. The rearrangement links TRBV29-1 to TRBJ1-1, with 7 bases lining up with TRBD1. CDR3 length: 14 residues. J lost 2 bases, V lost 5 bases, and 8 bases had no gene match. Looked up from germline, CDR1 is SQVTM and CDR2 is ANQGSEA. CDR3 nucleotide sequence: TGCAGCGTTACTGTAGGGACAGCAAACACTGAAGCTTTCTTT. Protein product: CSVTVGTANTEAFF.

A single count supports this clone. The chain has TRBV6-5 and TRBJ2-1, with 10 bases aligning to TRBD2. V gave up 2 bases and J gave up 9 bases; unmatched junction bases: 10. CDR3 length: 16 amino acids. Germline lookup yields CDR1 MNHEY and CDR2 SVGAGI. The CDR3 DNA follows: TGTGCCAGCAGTTACGCAGTCCTAGCGGGAGTGGGTGAGCAGTTCTTC. Its translation: CASSYAVLAGVGEQFF.

The J gene is TRBJ1-1, the V gene TRBV6-5, with D possibly matching TRBD1 (6 bases). The CDR3 is 15 residues long. Germline-derived CDR1 and CDR2 are MNHEY and SVGAGI. The V end lost 0 bases, the J end lost 0 bases, and 8 bases lay between the germline ends. DNA for the CDR3: TGTGCCAGCAGTTACTCGACAGGAGTGAACACTGAAGCTTTCTTT. Protein product: CASSYSTGVNTEAFF.

This chain links TRBV7-2 with TRBJ1-1; D may be TRBD1 (6 bases). From germline, CDR1 is SGHTA and CDR2 FQGNSA. V lost 7 bases to trimming and J lost 4 bases, with 22 bases between them. CDR3 length equals 16 residues. The CDR3 DNA sequence: TGTGCCAGCACCGTAGGGGGAGCAGGGTCGGTCACTGAAGCTTTCTTT. It translates to CASTVGGAGSVTEAFF.

The CDR3 DNA reads TGTGCCACCAGTGATGGACAAAGGTACGAGCAGTACTTC. Translation: CATSDGQRYEQYF. This chain joins TRBV24-1 and TRBJ2-7, with D possibly TRBD1 on 5 matching bases. V was clipped by 3 bases and J by 4 bases, with 9 bases between them. The CDR3 has 13 amino acids. From germline, CDR1 is KGHDR and CDR2 SFDVKD.

The chain links TRBV28 to TRBJ2-1; TRBD2 is a possible D gene (5 bases). Trimming took 6 bases from V and 15 from J, leaving 15 bases between them. CDR3 length: 11 amino acids. Germline loops: CDR1 MDHEN, CDR2 SYDVKM. The CDR3 bases are TGTGCCAGCAGACTCCGCGGAGGAGCGTTCTTC. Amino acids: CASRLRGGAFF.

This clone was seen more than once but under ten times. The gene calls are TRBV7-9 and TRBJ1-4; D possibly corresponds to TRBD1 (6 bases). Germline V gives CDR1 SEHNR, CDR2 FQNEAQ (reference sequence). The CDR3 consists of 16 residues. V lost 0 bases, J lost 8 bases, and 16 bases lay in between. CDR3 region: CASSLAVDTGTEKLFF. The DNA of the CDR3 is TGTGCCAGCAGCTTAGCGGTGGATACAGGGACAGAAAAACTGTTTTTT.

The chain uses TRBV11-3 and TRBJ2-3; 14 positions agree with TRBD2. V lost 3 bases, J lost 2 bases, and 10 bases stayed unmatched. Germline CDR1 reads SGHNT; CDR2 reads YENEEA. This CDR3 comprises 19 residues. CDR3 sequence (DNA): TGTGCCAGCAGCTTTTCCGGGACTAGCGGGAGTGGGTTCACAGATACGCAGTATTTT. Its translation is CASSFSGTSGSGFTDTQYF.

This clone appeared a single time. V is TRBV27 and J is TRBJ2-2; 8 bases map to TRBD2. The junction had 2 bases not matched to a gene; V was cut back by 2 bases and J by 3 bases. Germline CDR1 and CDR2: MNHEY and SMNVEV (reference sequence). CDR3 length equals 15 residues. The CDR3 DNA reads as TGTGCCAGCAGTTTAGCGGGAGGCTACACCGGGGAGCTGTTTTTT. This codes for CASSLAGGYTGELFF.

This chain's CDR3 is CASSYGTQSQPQHF. CDR3 DNA: TGTGCCAGCAGTTACGGTACTCAAAGCCAGCCCCAGCATTTT. The chain is built from TRBV6-5 and TRBJ1-5; D is uncertain. Germline values: CDR1 MNHEY, CDR2 SVGAGI. V lost 2 bases, J lost 7 bases, and 12 bases lay in between. The CDR3 covers 14 residues.

This clone appeared a few times. The chain is built from TRBV5-4 and TRBJ2-1; 10 positions agree with TRBD2. In germline, CDR1 is SGHNT, CDR2 YYREEE (reference sequence). The CDR3 extends over 19 amino acids. Germline trimming cut 0 bases from V and 5 bases from J; bases unmatched to any gene: 14. As DNA, the CDR3 is TGTGCCAGCAGCTTGGATGGACTAGCGGCAACATTTTCCCACAATGAGCAGTTCTTC. Residues: CASSLDGLAATFSHNEQFF.

J is TRBJ1-3 and V is TRBV19, with a possible D match to TRBD1 (6 bases). The CDR3 covers 16 residues. Germline lookup yields CDR1 LNHDA and CDR2 SQIVND (reference sequence). Trimming stripped 6 bases from V and 4 bases from J, with 19 bases between. The DNA of the CDR3 is TGTGCCAGTAGATCTTCCGGGACACCCCAGGGAAACACCATATATTTT. This translates into CASRSSGTPQGNTIYF. The complete variable domain, with remaining parts taken from reference TRBV19 and TRBJ1-3, reads DGGITQSPKYLFRKEGQNVTLSCEQNLNHDAMYWYRQDPGQGLRLIYYSQIVNDFQKGDIAEGYSVSREKKESFPLTVTSAQKNPTAFYLCASRSSGTPQGNTIYFGEGSWLTVV.

The genes are TRBV7-9 and TRBJ1-1, with 7 bases lining up with TRBD1. The CDR3 sequence is 15 residues long. Germline loops: CDR1 SEHNR, CDR2 FQNEAQ (reference sequence). V shed 1 base, J shed 3 bases, and the junction held 5 bases outside the gene matches. The CDR3 region has the DNA TGTGCCAGCAGCTTAGAACAGGGGCGGTACACTGAAGCTTTCTTT. This encodes CASSLEQGRYTEAFF.